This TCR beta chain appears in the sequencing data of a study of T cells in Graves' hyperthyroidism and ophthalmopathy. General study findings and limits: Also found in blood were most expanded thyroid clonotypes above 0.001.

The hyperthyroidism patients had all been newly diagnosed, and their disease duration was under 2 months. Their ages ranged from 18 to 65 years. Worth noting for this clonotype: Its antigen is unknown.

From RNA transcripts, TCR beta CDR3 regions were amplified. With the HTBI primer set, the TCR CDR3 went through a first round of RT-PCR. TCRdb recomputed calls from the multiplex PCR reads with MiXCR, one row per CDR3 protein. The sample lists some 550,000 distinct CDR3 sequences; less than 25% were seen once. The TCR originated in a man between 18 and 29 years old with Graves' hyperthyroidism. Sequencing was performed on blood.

CDR3: CASSYPPGQGSEKLFF. Written as DNA, the CDR3 is TGTGCCAGCAGTTATCCCCCGGGACAGGGAAGCGAAAAACTGTTTTTT. The chain joins TRBV6-5 to TRBJ1-4; 9 positions match TRBD1. The CDR3 has 16 residues. In germline, CDR1 is MNHEY, CDR2 SVGAGI. The J segment lost 8 bases and the V segment lost 3 bases, leaving 10 bases of the junction unmatched.